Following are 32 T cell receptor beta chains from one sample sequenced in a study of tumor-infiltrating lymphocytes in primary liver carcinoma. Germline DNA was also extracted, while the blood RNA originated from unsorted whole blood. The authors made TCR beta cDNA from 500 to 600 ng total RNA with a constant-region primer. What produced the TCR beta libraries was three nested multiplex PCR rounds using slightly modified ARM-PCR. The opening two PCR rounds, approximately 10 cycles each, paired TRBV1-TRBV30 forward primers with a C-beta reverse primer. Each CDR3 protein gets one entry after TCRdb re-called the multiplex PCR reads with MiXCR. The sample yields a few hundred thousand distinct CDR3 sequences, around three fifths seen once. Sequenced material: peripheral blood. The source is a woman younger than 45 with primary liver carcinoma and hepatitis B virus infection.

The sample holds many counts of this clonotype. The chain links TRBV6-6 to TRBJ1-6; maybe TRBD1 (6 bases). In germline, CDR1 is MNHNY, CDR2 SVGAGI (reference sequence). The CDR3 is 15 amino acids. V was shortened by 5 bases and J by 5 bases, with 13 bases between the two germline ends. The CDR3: CASSEPGQDNSPLHF. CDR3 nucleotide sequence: TGTGCCAGCAGTGAACCGGGACAAGATAATTCACCCCTCCACTTT.

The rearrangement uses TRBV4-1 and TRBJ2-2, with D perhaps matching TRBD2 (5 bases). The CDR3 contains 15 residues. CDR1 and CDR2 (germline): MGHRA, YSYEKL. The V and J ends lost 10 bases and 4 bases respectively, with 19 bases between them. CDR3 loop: CANSQGGFGTGELFF. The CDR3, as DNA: TGCGCCAACAGTCAAGGAGGTTTCGGCACCGGGGAGCTGTTTTTT.

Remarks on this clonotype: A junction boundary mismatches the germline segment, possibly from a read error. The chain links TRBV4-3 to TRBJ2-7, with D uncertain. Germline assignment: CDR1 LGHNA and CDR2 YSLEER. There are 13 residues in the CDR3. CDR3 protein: CASNQSDGHEQYF. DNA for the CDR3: TGCGCTAGCAACCAATCTGACGGCCACGAGCAGTACTTC.

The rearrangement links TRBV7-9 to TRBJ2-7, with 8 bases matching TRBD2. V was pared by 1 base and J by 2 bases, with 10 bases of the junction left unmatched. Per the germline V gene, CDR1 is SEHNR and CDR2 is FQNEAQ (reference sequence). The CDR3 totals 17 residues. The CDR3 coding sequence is TGTGCCAGCAGCTTAGGTGGGGAGCGGGAGATCCCCTACGAGCAGTACTTC. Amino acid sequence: CASSLGGEREIPYEQYF.

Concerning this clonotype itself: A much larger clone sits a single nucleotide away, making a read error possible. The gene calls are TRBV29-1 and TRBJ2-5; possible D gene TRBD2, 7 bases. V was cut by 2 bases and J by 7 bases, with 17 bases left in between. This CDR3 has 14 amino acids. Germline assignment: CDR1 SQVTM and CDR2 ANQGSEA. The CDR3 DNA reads TGCAGCGTTGAATTGGCGGGAGAAGGGGGGACCCAGTACTTC. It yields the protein CSVELAGEGGTQYF.

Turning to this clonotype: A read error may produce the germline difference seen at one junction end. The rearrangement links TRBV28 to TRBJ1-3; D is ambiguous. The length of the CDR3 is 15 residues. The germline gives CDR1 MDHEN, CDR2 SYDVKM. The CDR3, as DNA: TGCGCCTGCAGAGGTCCAGCAAACACTGGAAACACCATATATTTT. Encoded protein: CACRGPANTGNTIYF.

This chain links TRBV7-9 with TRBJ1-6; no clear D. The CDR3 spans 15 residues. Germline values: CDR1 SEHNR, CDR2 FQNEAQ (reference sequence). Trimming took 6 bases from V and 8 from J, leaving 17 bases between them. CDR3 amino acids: CASRPNRGRDSPLHF. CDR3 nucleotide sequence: TGTGCCAGCAGACCTAACAGAGGTAGGGATTCACCCCTCCACTTT.

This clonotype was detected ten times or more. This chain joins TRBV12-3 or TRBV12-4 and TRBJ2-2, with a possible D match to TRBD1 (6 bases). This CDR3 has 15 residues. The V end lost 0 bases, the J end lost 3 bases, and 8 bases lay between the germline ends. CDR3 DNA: TGTGCCAGCAGTTTAGCCAGGGGCTACACCGGGGAGCTGTTTTTT. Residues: CASSLARGYTGELFF.

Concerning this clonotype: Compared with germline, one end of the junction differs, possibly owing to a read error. In DNA form, the CDR3 reads TGTGTCAGCAGGCGAGAGCCGGGGGTCTATGGCTACACCTTC. This gives the protein CVSRREPGVYGYTF. The genes are TRBV6-5 and TRBJ1-2, with a possible D match to TRBD1 (5 bases). Germline assignment: CDR1 MNHEY and CDR2 SVGAGI. The CDR3 contains 14 residues.

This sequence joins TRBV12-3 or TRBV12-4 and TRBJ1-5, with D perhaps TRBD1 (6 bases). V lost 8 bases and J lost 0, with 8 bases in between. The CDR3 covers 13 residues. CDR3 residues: CASGTFSNQPQHF. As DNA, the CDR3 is TGTGCCAGCGGGACATTTAGCAATCAGCCCCAGCATTTT.

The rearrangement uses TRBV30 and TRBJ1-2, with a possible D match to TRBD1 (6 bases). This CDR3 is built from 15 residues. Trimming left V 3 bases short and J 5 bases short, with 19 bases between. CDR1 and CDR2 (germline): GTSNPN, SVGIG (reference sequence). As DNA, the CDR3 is TGTGCCTGGAGGAGGTGGGGGCATTCGATATATGGCTACACCTTC. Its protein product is CAWRRWGHSIYGYTF.

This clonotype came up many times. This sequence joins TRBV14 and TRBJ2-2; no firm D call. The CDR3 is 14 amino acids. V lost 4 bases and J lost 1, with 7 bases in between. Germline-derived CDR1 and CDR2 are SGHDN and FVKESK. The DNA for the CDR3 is TGTGCCAGCAGCCCAGGACGGAACACCGGGGAGCTGTTTTTT. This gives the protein CASSPGRNTGELFF. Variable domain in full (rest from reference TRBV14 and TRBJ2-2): EAGVTQFPSHSVIEKGQTVTLRCDPISGHDNLYWYRRVMGKEIKFLLHFVKESKQDESGMPNNRFLAERTGGTYSTLKVQPAELEDSGVYFCASSPGRNTGELFFGEGSRLTVL.

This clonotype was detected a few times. The CDR3 reads CASSSRGLDYEQYF. CDR3 coding DNA: TGTGCCAGCAGTTCCCGGGGCCTGGACTACGAGCAGTACTTC. This chain connects TRBV6-6 to TRBJ2-7, with D perhaps given as TRBD1 or TRBD2 (5 bases each). V was clipped by 4 bases and J by 3 bases, with 13 bases between them. Germline V CDR1 and CDR2: MNHNY, SVGAGI (reference sequence). This CDR3 comprises 14 residues.

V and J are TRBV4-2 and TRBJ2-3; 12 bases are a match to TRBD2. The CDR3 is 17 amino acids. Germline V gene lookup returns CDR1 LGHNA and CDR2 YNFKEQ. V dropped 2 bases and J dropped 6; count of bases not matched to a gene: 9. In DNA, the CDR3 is TGTGCCAGCAGCCAAAAAACCGGGACTAGCGGGTGTGATACGCAGTATTTT. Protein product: CASSQKTGTSGCDTQYF.

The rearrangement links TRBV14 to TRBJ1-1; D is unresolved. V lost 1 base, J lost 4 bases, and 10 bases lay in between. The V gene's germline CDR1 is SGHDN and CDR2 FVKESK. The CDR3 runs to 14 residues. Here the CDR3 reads CASSQGVWGTEAFF. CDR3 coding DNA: TGTGCCAGCAGCCAAGGAGTCTGGGGCACTGAAGCTTTCTTT.

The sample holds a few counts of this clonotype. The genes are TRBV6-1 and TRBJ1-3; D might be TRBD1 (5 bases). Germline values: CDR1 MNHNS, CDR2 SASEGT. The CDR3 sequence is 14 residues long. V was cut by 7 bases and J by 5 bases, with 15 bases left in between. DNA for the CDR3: TGTGCCAGCAAGCCTAGCGGGACCCGAAACACCATATATTTT. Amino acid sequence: CASKPSGTRNTIYF.

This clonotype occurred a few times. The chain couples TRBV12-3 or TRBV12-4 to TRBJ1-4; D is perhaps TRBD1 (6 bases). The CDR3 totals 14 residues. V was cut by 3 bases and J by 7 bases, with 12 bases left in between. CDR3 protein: CASSFVRGFEKLFF. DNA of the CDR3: TGTGCCAGCAGTTTCGTCAGGGGATTTGAAAAACTGTTTTTT.

CDR3 loop: CASSVDQGRNQPQHF. The CDR3 coding sequence is TGTGCCAGCAGTGTGGACCAAGGCCGGAATCAGCCCCAGCATTTT. V and J are TRBV6-1 and TRBJ1-5; D remains ambiguous. The V gene lost 4 bases and the J gene lost 4 bases, with 14 bases spanning the gap. This CDR3 spans 15 amino acids. The germline CDR1 and CDR2 sequences are MNHNS and SASEGT.

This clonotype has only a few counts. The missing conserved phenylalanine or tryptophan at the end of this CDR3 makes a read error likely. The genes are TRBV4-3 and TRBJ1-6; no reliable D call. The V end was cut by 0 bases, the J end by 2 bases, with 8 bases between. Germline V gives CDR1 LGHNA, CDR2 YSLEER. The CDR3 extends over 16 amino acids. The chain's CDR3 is CASSQDNGPYNSPLHL. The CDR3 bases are TGCGCCAGCAGCCAAGATAACGGACCCTATAATTCACCCCTCCACCTT.

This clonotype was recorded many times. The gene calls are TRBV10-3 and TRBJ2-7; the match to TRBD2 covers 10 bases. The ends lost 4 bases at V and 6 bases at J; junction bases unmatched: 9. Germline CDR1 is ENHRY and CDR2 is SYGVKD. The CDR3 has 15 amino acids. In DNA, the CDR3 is TGTGCCATCAGTGGTATTCCGGGACTAGCGCCCGAGCAGTACTTC. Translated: CAISGIPGLAPEQYF.

CDR3 bases: TGTGCCAGCAGCTTGGATACTTATGGCTACACCTTC. The encoded protein is CASSLDTYGYTF. The gene calls are TRBV5-8 and TRBJ1-2; no reliable D call. With 0 bases removed from V and 5 bases from J, the gap between germline ends came to 5 bases. The length of the CDR3 is 12 residues. Germline V lookup: CDR1 SGHTS, CDR2 YDEGEE.

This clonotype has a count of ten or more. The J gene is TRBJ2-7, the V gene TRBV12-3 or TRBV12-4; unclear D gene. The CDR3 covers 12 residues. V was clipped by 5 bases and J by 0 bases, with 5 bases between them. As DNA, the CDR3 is TGTGCCAGCAGTCCCGACTCCTACGAGCAGTACTTC. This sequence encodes CASSPDSYEQYF.

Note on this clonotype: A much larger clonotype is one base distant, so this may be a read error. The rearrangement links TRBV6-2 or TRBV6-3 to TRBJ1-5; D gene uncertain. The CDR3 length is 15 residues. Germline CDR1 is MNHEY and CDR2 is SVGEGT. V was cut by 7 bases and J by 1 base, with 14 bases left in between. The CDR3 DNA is TGTGCCAGCATACGGGAACACGGAAGCAATCAGCCCCAGCATTTT. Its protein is CASIREHGSNQPQHF.

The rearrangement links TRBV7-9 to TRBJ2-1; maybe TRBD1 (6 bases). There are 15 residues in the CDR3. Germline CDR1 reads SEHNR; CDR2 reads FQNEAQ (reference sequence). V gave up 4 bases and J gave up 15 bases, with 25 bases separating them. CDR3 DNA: TGTGCCAGCAGCTCGTCCCGGGACACCGTAGGGCATCGGTTCTTC. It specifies CASSSSRDTVGHRFF. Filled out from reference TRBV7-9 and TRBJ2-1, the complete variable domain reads DTGVSQNPRHKITKRGQNVTFRCDPISEHNRLYWYRQTLGQGPEFLTYFQNEAQLEKSRLLSDRFSAERPKGSFSTLEIQRTEQGDSAMYLCASSSSRDTVGHRFFGPGTRLTVL.

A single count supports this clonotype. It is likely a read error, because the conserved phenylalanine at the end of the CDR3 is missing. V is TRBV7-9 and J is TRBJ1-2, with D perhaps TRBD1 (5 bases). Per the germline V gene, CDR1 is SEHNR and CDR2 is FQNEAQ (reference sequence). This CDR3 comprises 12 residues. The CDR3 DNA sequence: TGTGTCAGCAGCTTTTCCTCAGGGAGCTACACCTCC. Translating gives CVSSFSSGSYTS.

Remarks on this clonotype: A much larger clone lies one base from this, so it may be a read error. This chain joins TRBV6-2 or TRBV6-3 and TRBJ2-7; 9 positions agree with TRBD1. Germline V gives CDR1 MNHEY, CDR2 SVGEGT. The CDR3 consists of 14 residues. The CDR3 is CACSLRDRAHEQYF. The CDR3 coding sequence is TGTGCCTGCAGCCTCCGGGACAGGGCCCACGAGCAGTACTTC.

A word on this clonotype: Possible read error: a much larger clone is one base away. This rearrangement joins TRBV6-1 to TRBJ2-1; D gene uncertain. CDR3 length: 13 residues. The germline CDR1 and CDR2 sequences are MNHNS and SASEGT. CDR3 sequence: CAYRAQVGNEQFF. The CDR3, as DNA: TGTGCTTATAGAGCCCAAGTGGGGAATGAGCAGTTCTTC.

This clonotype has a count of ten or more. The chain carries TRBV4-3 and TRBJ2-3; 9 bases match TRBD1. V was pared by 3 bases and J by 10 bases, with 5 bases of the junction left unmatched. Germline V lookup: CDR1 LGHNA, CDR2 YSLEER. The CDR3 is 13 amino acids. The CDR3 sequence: CASSQNRDRAQYF. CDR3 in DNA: TGCGCCAGCAGCCAGAACCGGGACAGGGCGCAGTATTTT.

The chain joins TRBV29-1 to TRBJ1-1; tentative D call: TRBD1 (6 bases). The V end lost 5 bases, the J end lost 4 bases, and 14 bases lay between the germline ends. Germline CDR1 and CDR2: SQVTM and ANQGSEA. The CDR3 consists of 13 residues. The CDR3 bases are TGCAGCGTTAAACAGGGTGGGAGCACTGAAGCTTTCTTT. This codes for CSVKQGGSTEAFF.

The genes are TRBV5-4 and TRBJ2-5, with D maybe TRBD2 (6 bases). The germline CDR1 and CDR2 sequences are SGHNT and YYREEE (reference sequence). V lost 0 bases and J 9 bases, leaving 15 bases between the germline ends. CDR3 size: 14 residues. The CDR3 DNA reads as TGTGCCAGCAGCTTGGAAGGGAGGTGTTGGGCCCAGTACTTC. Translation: CASSLEGRCWAQYF. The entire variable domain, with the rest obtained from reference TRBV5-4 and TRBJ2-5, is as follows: ETGVTQSPTHLIKTRGQQVTLRCSSQSGHNTVSWYQQALGQGPQFIFQYYREEENGRGNFPPRFSGLQFPNYSSELNVNALELDDSALYLCASSLEGRCWAQYFGPGTRLLVL.

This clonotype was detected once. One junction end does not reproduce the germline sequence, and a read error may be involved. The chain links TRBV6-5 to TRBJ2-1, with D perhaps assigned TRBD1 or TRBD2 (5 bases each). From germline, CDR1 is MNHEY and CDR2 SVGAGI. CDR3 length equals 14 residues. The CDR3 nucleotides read TGTACCAGCAGACGCCGGGACCCAACGGGTGAGCAGTTCTTC. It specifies CTSRRRDPTGEQFF.

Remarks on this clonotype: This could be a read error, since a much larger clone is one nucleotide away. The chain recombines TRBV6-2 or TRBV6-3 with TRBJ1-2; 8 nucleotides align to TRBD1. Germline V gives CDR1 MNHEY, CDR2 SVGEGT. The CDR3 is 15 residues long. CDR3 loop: CTSSQRTGMPGGYTF. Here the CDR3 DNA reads TGTACCAGCAGCCAAAGGACAGGGATGCCTGGTGGCTACACCTTC.